This T cell receptor (beta chain) appears in the sequencing data of a study of Tregs in tolerant kidney transplant recipients. Related graft donors supplied nonmyeloablative bone marrow transplants, and mixed chimerism was transient. The protocol was immunoSEQ multiplex PCR, while the TCRdb copy is restricted to in-frame clones and leaves out a portion. The sample holds 40,000 to 50,000 clones, around nine tenths seen once. V lost 6 bases to trimming and J lost 0 bases; unmatched junction nucleotides: 8. CDR1 and CDR2 (germline): SGHVS, FNYEAQ. This CDR3 spans 19 amino acids. The chain uses TRBV7-6 and TRBJ2-1; 16 nucleotides align to TRBD2. The clonotype was recovered from a human patient who received a combined kidney and bone marrow transplant. Some of these T cells may belong to the graft donor. Sequences were derived from CD8+ T cells from blood (PBMCs), sampled 12 months after the transplant. This CDR3 reads CASSRGLAGGLSSYNEQFF. DNA of the CDR3: TGTGCCAGCAGTCGGGGACTAGCGGGAGGGCTGAGCTCCTACAATGAGCAGTTCTTC. Supplemented by reference TRBV7-6 and TRBJ2-1, the full variable domain reads GAGVSQSPRYKVTKRGQDVALRCDPISGHVSLYWYRQALGQGPEFLTYFNYEAQQDKSGLPNDRFSAERPEGSISTLTIQRTEQRDSAMYRCASSRGLAGGLSSYNEQFFGPGTRLTVL.